This T cell receptor (beta chain) came from a study of breast tumors, draining lymph nodes, adjacent tissues. Study results and caveats: Luminal-like breast cancer showed significantly greater tumor-nontumor repertoire similarity than basal-like breast cancer did. Findings are consistent with lymph node origin and intratumoral expansion of most tumor T cells. Compared with lymph nodes, tumors were less diverse; compared with nontumor tissue, more.

This CDR3 region has 14 residues. Trimming took 2 bases from V and 1 from J, leaving 10 bases between them. Germline V gives CDR1 SQVTM, CDR2 ANQGSEA. This clonotype was recorded at least ten times. What it recognizes is unknown. Samples came from axillary lymph nodes draining the breast cancer. Each CDR3 protein gets one entry after TCRdb re-called the multiplex PCR reads with MiXCR. The sample lists roughly 110,000 distinct CDR3 sequences, roughly 29% occurring once. The sequenced sample was axillary lymph node tissue. V gene TRBV29-1 combines with J gene TRBJ2-3; D remains ambiguous. The sequence derives from a female donor with breast cancer. Some clones in this sample may be carry-over from other donors' samples. The CDR3 reads CSVERRMGTDTQYF. CDR3 nucleotide sequence: TGCAGCGTTGAAAGGAGAATGGGCACAGATACGCAGTATTTT.